The clone carrying this T cell receptor (beta chain) turned up a few times. The sample is drawn from a study of blood T cell repertoires in COVID-19. Participants came from 24 US areas, aged roughly 18 to 95 years. The V segment lost 4 bases and the J segment 4 bases; nucleotides outside the gene matches: 9. The germline gives CDR1 LNHDA, CDR2 SQIVND (reference sequence). The CDR3 is 15 amino acids. In the study's own analysis: Scientists estimated how many nucleated cells there were by amplifying reference gene primers. Only in-frame clones appear in the TCRdb table, and some are missing; sequencing was by immunoSEQ multiplex PCR. V, J and clone size derive from that table, while D and trimming were established from the DNA sequence. This repertoire shows 200,000 to 300,000 clones, about nine tenths found once; its top ten account for roughly 2.5%.

The receptor was isolated from a woman aged 40-49 years with acute COVID-19. The chain employs TRBV19 and TRBJ1-1, with 7 bases fitting TRBD1. The sequenced sample consisted of PBMCs or T cells enriched from blood (not recorded which). The CDR3 nucleotides are TGTGCCAGTAGTAGAGTACACAGGGGTGGCACTGAAGCTTTCTTT. Translated: CASSRVHRGGTEAFF.